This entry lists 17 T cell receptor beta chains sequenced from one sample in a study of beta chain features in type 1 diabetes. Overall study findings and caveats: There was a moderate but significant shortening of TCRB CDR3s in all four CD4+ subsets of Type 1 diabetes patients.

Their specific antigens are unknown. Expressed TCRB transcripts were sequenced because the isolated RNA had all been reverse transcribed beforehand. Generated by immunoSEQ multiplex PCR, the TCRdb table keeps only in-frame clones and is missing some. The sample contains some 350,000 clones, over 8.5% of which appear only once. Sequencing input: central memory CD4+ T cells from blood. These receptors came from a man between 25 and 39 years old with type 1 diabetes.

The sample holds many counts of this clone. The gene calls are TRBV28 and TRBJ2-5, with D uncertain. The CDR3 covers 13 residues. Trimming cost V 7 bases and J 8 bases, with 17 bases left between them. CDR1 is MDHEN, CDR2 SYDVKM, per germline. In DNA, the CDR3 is TGTGCCAGCACCCCCGGGTGGAGTTTCACCCAGTACTTC. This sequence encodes CASTPGWSFTQYF.

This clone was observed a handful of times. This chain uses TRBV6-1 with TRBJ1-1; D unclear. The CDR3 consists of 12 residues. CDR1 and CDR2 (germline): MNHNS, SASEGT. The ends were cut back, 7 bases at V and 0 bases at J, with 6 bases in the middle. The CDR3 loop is CASTSLNTEAFF. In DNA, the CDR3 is TGTGCCAGCACTAGCTTGAACACTGAAGCTTTCTTT.

CDR3 sequence reads: CASSSSGRSYNEQFF. In nucleotides, the CDR3 is TGTGCCAGCAGCTCTAGCGGGAGGTCCTACAATGAGCAGTTCTTC. The genes are TRBV7-9 and TRBJ2-1; TRBD2 matches 11 bases. CDR1 SEHNR and CDR2 FQNEAQ come from the germline V gene (reference sequence). This CDR3 is built from 15 residues. Trimming removed 4 bases from V and 1 base from J; junction bases left unmatched: 0.

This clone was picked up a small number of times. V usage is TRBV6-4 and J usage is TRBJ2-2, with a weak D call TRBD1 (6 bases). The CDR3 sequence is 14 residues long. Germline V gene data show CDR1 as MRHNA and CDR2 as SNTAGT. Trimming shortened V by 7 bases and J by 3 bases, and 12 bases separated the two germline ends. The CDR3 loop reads CASKVDSYTGELFF. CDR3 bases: TGTGCCAGCAAAGTGGACAGTTACACCGGGGAGCTGTTTTTT.

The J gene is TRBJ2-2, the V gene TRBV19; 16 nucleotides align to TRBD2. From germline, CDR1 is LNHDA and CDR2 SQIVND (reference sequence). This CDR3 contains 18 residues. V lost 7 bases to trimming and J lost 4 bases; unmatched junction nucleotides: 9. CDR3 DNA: TGTGCCAGTACTCCGGGACTAGCGGGAGGGCTAGTCACCGGGGAGCTGTTTTTT. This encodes CASTPGLAGGLVTGELFF.

DNA of the CDR3: TGCGCCAGCAGCGATCAACCAACAGGGAGCTCCTACGAGCAGTACTTC. Amino acids: CASSDQPTGSSYEQYF. V and J are TRBV5-1 and TRBJ2-7; D is possibly TRBD1 (6 bases). V dropped 4 bases and J dropped 0 bases, with 17 bases sitting between them. The CDR3 sequence is 16 residues long. Per the germline V gene, CDR1 is SGHRS and CDR2 is YFSETQ.

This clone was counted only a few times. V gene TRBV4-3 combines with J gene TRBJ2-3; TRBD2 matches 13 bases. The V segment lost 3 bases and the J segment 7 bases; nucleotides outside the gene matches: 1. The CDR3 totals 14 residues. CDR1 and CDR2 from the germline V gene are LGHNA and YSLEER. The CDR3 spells CASSQTSGGHTQYF. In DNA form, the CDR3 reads TGCGCCAGCAGCCAGACTAGCGGGGGGCATACGCAGTATTTT.

The CDR3 sequence is CASSAPTGGTGYTF. In nucleotides, the CDR3 is TGTGCCAGCAGCGCCCCTACAGGGGGCACTGGCTACACCTTC. The chain is built from TRBV9 and TRBJ1-2; 9 nucleotides line up with TRBD1. V was pared by 3 bases and J by 7 bases, with 7 bases of the junction left unmatched. Per the germline V gene, CDR1 is SGDLS and CDR2 is YYNGEE. This CDR3 is 14 amino acids long.

This chain's CDR3 is CASRADRVNEKLFF. The DNA for the CDR3 is TGTGCCAGCAGAGCTGACAGAGTAAATGAAAAACTGTTTTTT. This chain connects TRBV28 to TRBJ1-4; possible D gene TRBD1, 5 bases. The germline V gene has CDR1 MDHEN and CDR2 SYDVKM. This CDR3 comprises 14 residues. The V end was cut by 6 bases, the J end by 5 bases, with 13 bases between.

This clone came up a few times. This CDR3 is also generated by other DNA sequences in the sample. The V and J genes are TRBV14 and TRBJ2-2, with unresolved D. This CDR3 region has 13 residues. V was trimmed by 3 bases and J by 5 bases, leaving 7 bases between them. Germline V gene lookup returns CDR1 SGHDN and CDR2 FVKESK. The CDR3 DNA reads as TGTGCCAGCAGCCAGTCCAGGACCGGGGAGCTGTTTTTT. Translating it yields CASSQSRTGELFF.

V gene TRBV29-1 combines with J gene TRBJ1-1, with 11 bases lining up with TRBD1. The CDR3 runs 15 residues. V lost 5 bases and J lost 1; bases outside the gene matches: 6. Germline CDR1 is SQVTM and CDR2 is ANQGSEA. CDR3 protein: CSVFGQGARNTEAFF. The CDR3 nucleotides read TGCAGCGTTTTCGGACAGGGGGCGAGGAACACTGAAGCTTTCTTT.

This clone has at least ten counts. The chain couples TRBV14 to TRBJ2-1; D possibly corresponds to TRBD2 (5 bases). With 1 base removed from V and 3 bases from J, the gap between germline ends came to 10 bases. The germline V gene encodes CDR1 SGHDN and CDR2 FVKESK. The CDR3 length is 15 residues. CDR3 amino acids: CASSQVSGFYNEQFF. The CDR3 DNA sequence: TGTGCCAGCAGCCAAGTGAGCGGCTTCTACAATGAGCAGTTCTTC.

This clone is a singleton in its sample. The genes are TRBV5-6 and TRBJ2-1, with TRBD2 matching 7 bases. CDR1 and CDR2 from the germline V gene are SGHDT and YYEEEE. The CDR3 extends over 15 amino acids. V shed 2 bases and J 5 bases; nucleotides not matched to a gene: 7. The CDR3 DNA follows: TGTGCCAGCAGCTTAATGGCGGGAGTGAACAATGAGCAGTTCTTC. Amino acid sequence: CASSLMAGVNNEQFF.

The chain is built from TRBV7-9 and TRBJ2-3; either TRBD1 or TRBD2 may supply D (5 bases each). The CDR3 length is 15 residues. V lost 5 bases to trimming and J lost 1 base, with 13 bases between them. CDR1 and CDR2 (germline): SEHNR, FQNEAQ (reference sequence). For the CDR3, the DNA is TGTGCCAGCAGCCTAGATGTGGGGGGCACAGATACGCAGTATTTT. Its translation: CASSLDVGGTDTQYF.

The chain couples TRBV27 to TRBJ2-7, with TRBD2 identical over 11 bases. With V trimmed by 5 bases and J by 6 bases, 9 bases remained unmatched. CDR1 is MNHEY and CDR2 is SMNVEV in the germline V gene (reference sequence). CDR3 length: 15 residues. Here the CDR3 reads CASSGRTSGLTEQYF. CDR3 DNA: TGTGCCAGCAGTGGAAGGACTAGCGGGTTGACCGAGCAGTACTTC.

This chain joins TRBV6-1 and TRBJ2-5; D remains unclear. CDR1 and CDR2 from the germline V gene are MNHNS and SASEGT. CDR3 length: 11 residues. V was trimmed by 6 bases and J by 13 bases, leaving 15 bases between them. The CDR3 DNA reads TGTGCCAGCAGGTACCCGGGCCTCCCGTACTTC. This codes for CASRYPGLPYF.

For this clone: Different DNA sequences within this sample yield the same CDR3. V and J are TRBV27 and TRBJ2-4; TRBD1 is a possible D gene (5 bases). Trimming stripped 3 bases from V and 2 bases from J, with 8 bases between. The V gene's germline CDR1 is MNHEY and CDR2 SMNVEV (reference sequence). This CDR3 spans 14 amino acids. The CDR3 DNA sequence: TGTGCCAGCAGTTTGAAGGGGACCAAAAACATTCAGTACTTC. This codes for CASSLKGTKNIQYF.